These T cell receptor beta chains were read from a single sample in a study of OX40 agonist ivuxolimab in advanced cancers. Here immunoSEQ multiplex PCR was the method, and the copy in TCRdb shows in-frame clones only, minus some. The data contain approximately 82,000 clones, approximately 93% of them singletons. The sample consisted of CD4+ or CD8+ T cells sorted from blood, taken in a trial of the OX40 agonist ivuxolimab. The receptors shown here come from an adult with an advanced solid tumor such as melanoma, head and neck, liver or kidney cancer. The CDR3 runs from the conserved cysteine through the conserved F or W. A D gene is named only where the DNA matches it firmly. The size entry is marked missing in some rows and otherwise reads once, few, many or a size class.

j_gene	v_gene	abundance	d_gene	CDR3nt	CDR3aa
TRBJ1-5	TRBV10-2	-	-	TGCGCCAGCAGTGATTTTGGGAGACAGCCCCAGCATTTT	CASSDFGRQPQHF
TRBJ1-5	TRBV19	-	TRBD1	TGTGCCAGTAGTATTCCCGGGACAGGGGGCAATCAGCCCCAGCATTTT	CASSIPGTGGNQPQHF
TRBJ2-1	TRBV21-1	-	-	TGTGCCAGCAGCAAAGTTAAGAAGGGGGGACACGAGCAGTTCTTC	CASSKVKKGGHEQFF
TRBJ2-7	TRBV7-2	-	-	TGTGCCAGCACCCCACGGGGCTCCTACGAGCAGTACTTC	CASTPRGSYEQYF
TRBJ1-3	TRBV7-9	-	TRBD1	TGTGCCAGCAGCTTAGAGCAGGGGGCAGAACTAGGGCCTGGAAACACCATATATTTT	CASSLEQGAELGPGNTIYF
TRBJ2-5	TRBV7-2	-	-	TGTGCCAGCAGCTTATGGGGAGGGACAGATACGTACCAAGAGACCCAGTACTTC	CASSLWGGTDTYQETQYF
TRBJ2-7	TRBV7-8	-	-	TGTGCCAGCAGCTTAGATCCCTACGAGCAGTACTTC	CASSLDPYEQYF
TRBJ2-7	TRBV28	-	TRBD2	TGTGCCAGCAGTTTCAGGGGAGTAGCGGGGGAGCAGTACTTC	CASSFRGVAGEQYF
TRBJ1-5	TRBV2	-	-	TGTGCCAGCAGTGAACTGTGGGGGGACAATCAGCCCCAGCATTTT	CASSELWGDNQPQHF
TRBJ2-5	TRBV27	-	TRBD2	TGTGCCAGCAGTGGGAAGCGGGAGTTTCGAGAGACCCAGTACTTC	CASSGKREFRETQYF
TRBJ2-7	TRBV11-2	-	-	TGTGCCAGCAGCTTAGGTGGCCTCGCAGGGCGCGAGCAGTACTTC	CASSLGGLAGREQYF
TRBJ2-5	TRBV28	-	-	TGTGCCAGCAGTTTGTACCAAGAGACCCAGTACTTC	CASSLYQETQYF
TRBJ2-7	TRBV7-2	-	-	TGTGCCAGCAGTATTAGACAGGCGGGCGAGCAGTACTTC	CASSIRQAGEQYF
TRBJ2-3	TRBV11-3	-	-	TGTGCCAGCAGCTTAACGGTCAGTACGGCAGATACGCAGTATTTT	CASSLTVSTADTQYF
TRBJ2-1	TRBV14	-	-	TGTGCCAGCAGCCAAGCGCAGACTCGCCAGCGTGGTCAGTTCTTC	CASSQAQTRQRGQFF
TRBJ1-2	TRBV5-6	-	-	TGTGCCAGCAGCACCAAGGGTTATGGGGGCTACACCTTC	CASSTKGYGGYTF
TRBJ1-2	TRBV27	-	-	TGTGCCACCCAGACAGACTATGGCCACACCTTC	CATQTDYGHTF
TRBJ2-5	TRBV21-1	-	-	TGTGCCAGCCTAAGTTGGCTGGGACCTGAGACCCAGTACTTC	CASLSWLGPETQYF
TRBJ2-7	TRBV5-6	-	-	TGTGCCAGCACCCGAGGGGGGACCGTCTACGAGCAGTACTTC	CASTRGGTVYEQYF
TRBJ2-5	TRBV4-1	-	-	TGCGCCAGCAGCCAATATCAAAGCGAGGGGAGGCAGACCCAGTACTTC	CASSQYQSEGRQTQYF
TRBJ2-1	TRBV29-1	-	TRBD2	TGCAGCGGGGAGCGGGGGGATTACAATGAGCAGTTCTTC	CSGERGDYNEQFF
TRBJ1-3	TRBV4-1	-	TRBD1	TGCGCCAGCAGCCAGGCGGGGACAGCGGCTGGAAACACCATATATTTT	CASSQAGTAAGNTIYF
TRBJ1-1	TRBV5-6	-	TRBD1	TGTGCCAGCAGGCGGACAGGGAAGGAAGCTTTCTTT	CASRRTGKEAFF
TRBJ1-2	TRBV29-1	-	-	TGCGTCTTTCCGGGTCCTGAGGATGGCTACACCTTC	CVFPGPEDGYTF
TRBJ1-5	TRBV7-9	-	TRBD1	TGTGCCAGCAGCTCGAAACTAGCCAGGACAGGGGATAGCAATCAGCCCCAGCATTTT	CASSSKLARTGDSNQPQHF
TRBJ2-2	TRBV4-3	-	-	TGCGCCAGCAGCCAAGATTGGCAGGGTGGAACCGGGGAGCTGTTTTTT	CASSQDWQGGTGELFF
TRBJ2-3	TRBV4-2	-	TRBD2	TGTGCCAGCAGCCAAGAGGAGGGGATGCTAGCGGGAGAAGCAGATACGCAGTATTTT	CASSQEEGMLAGEADTQYF
TRBJ2-7	TRBV27	-	-	TGTGCCAGCAGTTTATCTGGCAGGGGCAACGAGCAGTACTTC	CASSLSGRGNEQYF
TRBJ2-2	TRBV12-5	once	TRBD2	TGTGCTAGTGGTTTTTTAGCGGGGGGGAACACCGGGGAGCTGTTTTTT	CASGFLAGGNTGELFF
TRBJ2-7	TRBV7-6	-	TRBD1	TGTGCCAGCAGCTTTAACCGGGACAGACGCTACGAGCAGTACTTC	CASSFNRDRRYEQYF
TRBJ2-7	TRBV6-5	-	-	TGTGCCAGCAGTTACTCGGCAGAGCTGACCTACGAGCAGTACTTC	CASSYSAELTYEQYF
TRBJ2-3	TRBV27	-	TRBD2	TGTGCCAGCAGTTTAACCTATTACCGACTAGCGGGAATGAGTACAGATACGCAGTATTTT	CASSLTYYRLAGMSTDTQYF
TRBJ2-7	TRBV7-2	-	-	TGTGCCAGCAGCGGGACCTACGAGCAGTACTTC	CASSGTYEQYF
TRBJ2-5	TRBV4-1	once	TRBD1	TGCGCCAGCAGCCACATGCCCAGGGGGCGCAAAGAGACCCAGTACTTC	CASSHMPRGRKETQYF
TRBJ2-7	TRBV11-2	-	TRBD1	TGTGCCAGCAGCTTAGTACCCGGACAGGGGTGGAACGAGCAGTACTTC	CASSLVPGQGWNEQYF
TRBJ1-2	TRBV4-3	-	TRBD1	TGCGCCAGCAGCCATCATGGGGAGGACAGGTTACCCTATGGCTACACCTTC	CASSHHGEDRLPYGYTF
TRBJ2-1	TRBV5-1	once	TRBD2	TGCGCCAGCAGCTCTACTAGCGGGGTCAATGAGCAGTTCTTC	CASSSTSGVNEQFF
TRBJ1-4	TRBV9	once	TRBD1	TGTGCCAGCAGCGTAGAGGGACAGGGTGATGAAAAACTGTTTTTT	CASSVEGQGDEKLFF
TRBJ2-5	TRBV19	once	TRBD2	TGTGCCAGTAATCTGGGACTAGCAGTGGAGACCCAGTACTTC	CASNLGLAVETQYF
TRBJ2-1	TRBV4-1	-	TRBD2	TGCGCCAGCAGCCGAACTAGCGGGGGGGCGGTTGAGCAGTTCTTC	CASSRTSGGAVEQFF